This T cell receptor beta chain was found in a study of shared clonotypes between healthy human individuals. Assay used: immunoSEQ multiplex PCR; TCRdb lists only in-frame clones, some missing. The sample consists of about 2,200,000 clones, 85% to 95% of them appearing once. CDR3 length: 13 residues. The V gene's germline CDR1 is LNHNV and CDR2 YYDKDF (reference sequence). Between the trimmed V and J ends, which lost 3 bases and 7 bases, there was a span of 11 bases. Naive CD8 cells lacked CD45RO and underwent positive selection for CCR7, leaving out terminally differentiated effector memory CD45RA+ cells.

Sequencing input: naive CD8+ T cells from PBMCs. The J gene is TRBJ2-3, the V gene TRBV15, with D tentatively TRBD1 (6 bases). The TCR was taken from a man aged 18 to 30 in good health. Some clones in this sample may be carry-over from other donors' samples. CDR3 bases: TGTGCCACCAGCAGGGGGGCCGGGAATACGCAGTATTTT. As protein: CATSRGAGNTQYF.